The 29 T cell receptor beta chains presented below share a single source sample, sequenced in a study of identical twins. TCRdb passed the 5' RACE reads through MiXCR, listing each CDR3 protein once. This table has 350,000 to 600,000 distinct CDR3 sequences, approximately 15% appearing once. A further study also used this sample, focusing on yellow fever vaccine responses in identical twins.

Material: CD4+ T cells sorted from blood. The receptors derive from a woman aged 18 to 35 in good health.

This clonotype was observed a single time. The rearrangement links TRBV11-2 to TRBJ2-7; TRBD2 agrees at 9 bases. V lost 5 bases to trimming and J lost 6 bases; unmatched junction nucleotides: 11. Germline assignment: CDR1 SGHAT and CDR2 FQNNGV. This CDR3 has 15 amino acids. The CDR3 protein is CASSTGTSLRLEQYF. For the CDR3, the DNA is TGTGCCAGCAGCACCGGGACTAGCCTCCGTCTCGAGCAGTACTTC.

In its sample, this clonotype was seen a few times. The chain couples TRBV4-1 to TRBJ2-7, with D tentatively TRBD2 (6 bases). V was shortened by 0 bases and J by 2 bases, with 14 bases between the two germline ends. This CDR3 is built from 16 residues. Germline V gene lookup returns CDR1 MGHRA and CDR2 YSYEKL. For the CDR3, the DNA is TGCGCCAGCAGCCAAGATCCCCTAAGCGGGCCCTACGAGCAGTACTTC. It yields the protein CASSQDPLSGPYEQYF.

This chain connects TRBV7-2 to TRBJ2-3; D might be TRBD1 or TRBD2, each matching 5 bases. The V end was cut by 6 bases, the J end by 6 bases, with 19 bases between. In germline, CDR1 is SGHTA, CDR2 FQGNSA. The CDR3 covers 15 residues. The CDR3 DNA is TGTGCCAGCAGAAGGGACCAGCTCGGTGGGGATACGCAGTATTTT. This sequence encodes CASRRDQLGGDTQYF.

This clonotype has just a few counts. The rearrangement links TRBV20-1 to TRBJ2-7; D remains ambiguous. The CDR3 spans 16 residues. The germline gives CDR1 DFQATT, CDR2 SNEGSKA (reference sequence). Trimming stripped 0 bases from V and 3 bases from J, with 18 bases between. This CDR3 reads CSARDLPKNSFYEQYF. CDR3 bases: TGCAGTGCTAGAGATCTTCCTAAGAACAGCTTCTACGAGCAGTACTTC.

This clonotype was detected only a few times. The V and J genes are TRBV7-9 and TRBJ2-1; D not resolved. The V end lost 5 bases, the J end lost 0 bases, and 8 bases lay between the germline ends. Germline V CDR1 and CDR2: SEHNR, FQNEAQ (reference sequence). The CDR3 has 14 residues. The CDR3: CASSLTYSYNEQFF. In nucleotides, the CDR3 is TGTGCCAGCAGCCTGACTTACTCCTACAATGAGCAGTTCTTC.

This chain links TRBV30 with TRBJ2-3; 7 positions match TRBD2. From germline, CDR1 is GTSNPN and CDR2 SVGIG (reference sequence). The CDR3 runs to 13 residues. V trimming: 8 bases; J trimming: 4 bases; junction bases outside the gene matches: 9. This chain's CDR3 is CAGGAGKADTQYF. The CDR3 bases are TGTGCCGGAGGAGCGGGAAAGGCAGATACGCAGTATTTT.

The chain joins TRBV30 to TRBJ1-2; 8 bases fit TRBD1. CDR1 is GTSNPN and CDR2 is SVGIG in the germline V gene (reference sequence). This CDR3 is 14 amino acids long. With 3 bases clipped from V and 7 bases from J, the junction kept 10 bases outside the gene matches. CDR3 sequence (DNA): TGTGCCTGGAGAGGGCAGGGGGCTTTCTTTGGCTACACCTTC. Translated: CAWRGQGAFFGYTF.

A note on this clonotype: Since a much larger clone is just one base distant, this may be a read error. The chain has TRBV5-1 and TRBJ2-1; 7 bases agree with TRBD1. This CDR3 contains 14 residues. CDR1 and CDR2 (germline): SGHRS, YFSETQ. Germline trimming cut 0 bases from V and 6 bases from J; bases unmatched to any gene: 3. The CDR3 DNA reads TGCGCCAGCAGCTTGGAGGGACAGTTCAATGAGCAGTTCTTC. Encoded protein: CASSLEGQFNEQFF.

This clonotype occurred a few times. The gene calls are TRBV28 and TRBJ2-3, with TRBD1 matching over 9 bases. V shed 5 bases, J shed 14 bases, and the junction held 14 bases outside the gene matches. Germline CDR1 and CDR2: MDHEN and SYDVKM. The CDR3 sequence is 14 residues long. CDR3 in DNA: TGTGCCAGCAGTCTGCCGGGGGGACAGGGACGTGGGTATTTT. Protein sequence: CASSLPGGQGRGYF.

The chain links TRBV2 to TRBJ2-2; possibly TRBD2 for D (6 bases). V was clipped by 4 bases and J by 5 bases, with 11 bases between them. Looked up from germline, CDR1 is SNHLY and CDR2 is FYNNEI. The CDR3 contains 14 residues. The CDR3 coding sequence is TGTGCCAGCAGTGCCCACGGGAGTACCGGGGAGCTGTTTTTT. The encoded protein is CASSAHGSTGELFF.

The V gene is TRBV6-2 or TRBV6-3, the J gene TRBJ2-2, with D perhaps TRBD2 (6 bases). The CDR3 covers 15 residues. Between the trimmed V and J ends, which lost 2 bases and 4 bases, there was a span of 11 bases. Germline-derived CDR1 and CDR2 are MNHEY and SVGEGT. The CDR3 nucleotides read TGTGCCAGCAGTTACACGGGAGTCGTCACCGGGGAGCTGTTTTTT. Encoded protein: CASSYTGVVTGELFF.

This clonotype has a handful of counts. This chain links TRBV7-9 with TRBJ2-3; D may be TRBD1 (6 bases). V lost 5 bases to trimming and J lost 2 bases, with 14 bases between them. This CDR3 has 15 amino acids. Germline V gene data show CDR1 as SEHNR and CDR2 as FQNEAQ (reference sequence). CDR3 amino acids: CASSLGQSLTDTQYF. CDR3 DNA sequence: TGTGCCAGCAGCCTCGGACAGTCCCTCACAGATACGCAGTATTTT.

The rearrangement uses TRBV24-1 and TRBJ2-2; the D call may be TRBD1 or TRBD2 (6 bases each). Germline assignment: CDR1 KGHDR and CDR2 SFDVKD. Trimming shortened V by 4 bases and J by 3 bases, and 14 bases separated the two germline ends. The CDR3 is 16 residues long. In DNA form, the CDR3 reads TGTGCCACCAGTGAGTCCGGGGGCGCGGACACCGGGGAGCTGTTTTTT. It specifies CATSESGGADTGELFF.

The chain employs TRBV28 and TRBJ2-7, with 15 bases identical to TRBD2. The CDR3 spans 15 residues. Germline V CDR1 and CDR2: MDHEN, SYDVKM. V was pared by 3 bases and J by 4 bases, with 1 base of the junction left unmatched. The CDR3 bases are TGTGCCAGCAGTTTGGGGACTAGCGGGGGGTACGAGCAGTACTTC. Translating it yields CASSLGTSGGYEQYF.

The chain combines TRBV9 with TRBJ2-3; D is undetermined. CDR1 is SGDLS, CDR2 YYNGEE, per germline. This CDR3 comprises 10 residues. Trimming pared 3 bases from V and 10 bases from J, leaving 6 bases between. In nucleotides, the CDR3 is TGTGCCAGCAGCGAGCGTCCGCAGTATTTT. This translates into CASSERPQYF.

The rearrangement joins TRBV12-3 or TRBV12-4 to TRBJ2-3; 8 bases match TRBD2. The CDR3 has 17 residues. The junction had 14 bases not matched to a gene; V was cut back by 5 bases and J by 4 bases. The CDR3 DNA reads TGTGCCAGCAGTACCCTAGGGCGCGGGGGGCGGGCAGATACGCAGTATTTT. It encodes CASSTLGRGGRADTQYF.

Many counts were recorded for this clonotype. The rearrangement uses TRBV5-1 and TRBJ2-2; D call uncertain. This CDR3 region has 14 residues. The V gene lost 3 bases and the J gene lost 5 bases, with 11 bases spanning the gap. Germline CDR1 SGHRS, CDR2 YFSETQ. The CDR3 DNA reads TGCGCCAGCAGCTCTCTCGTGGGGACCGGGGAGCTGTTTTTT. Its protein is CASSSLVGTGELFF.

J is TRBJ1-2 and V is TRBV12-3 or TRBV12-4, with 7 positions matching TRBD1. The V and J ends lost 3 bases and 3 bases, in that order; junction bases with no gene match: 7. The CDR3 runs 15 residues. CDR3 in amino acids: CASSLAGGAYYGYTF. Here the CDR3 DNA reads TGTGCCAGCAGTTTGGCAGGGGGGGCTTACTATGGCTACACCTTC.

The chain links TRBV20-1 to TRBJ2-1, with 9 bases that match TRBD1. Germline V CDR1 and CDR2: DFQATT, SNEGSKA (reference sequence). V was clipped by 6 bases and J by 4 bases; unmatched bases: 22. The CDR3 has 19 amino acids. DNA of the CDR3: TGCAGTGCCACCCCCCAACGACAGGGGGGGTCTCAATTTTACAATGAGCAGTTCTTC. Protein: CSATPQRQGGSQFYNEQFF.

V is TRBV6-2 or TRBV6-3 and J is TRBJ2-5; no firm D call. The V end was cut by 6 bases, the J end by 7 bases, with 12 bases between. This CDR3 is built from 12 residues. Germline-derived CDR1 and CDR2 are MNHEY and SVGEGT. The chain's CDR3 is CASSAPVVTQYF. The CDR3 DNA reads as TGTGCCAGCAGCGCACCAGTGGTGACCCAGTACTTC.

There are a few counts of this clonotype. This chain links TRBV7-2 with TRBJ2-7, with D uncertain. The CDR3 totals 15 residues. V was shortened by 5 bases and J by 1 base, with 15 bases between the two germline ends. Germline lookup yields CDR1 SGHTA and CDR2 FQGNSA. This CDR3 reads CASSPARQRSYEQYF. The CDR3, as DNA: TGTGCCAGCAGCCCGGCCCGGCAGAGGTCCTACGAGCAGTACTTC.

This clonotype was seen a few times. The chain recombines TRBV28 with TRBJ1-1, with a possible D match to TRBD1 (5 bases). V was cut by 3 bases and J by 7 bases, with 9 bases left in between. The CDR3 is made up of 12 amino acids. The germline V gene encodes CDR1 MDHEN and CDR2 SYDVKM. The CDR3 region is CASSFQGNEAFF. CDR3 DNA: TGTGCCAGCAGTTTCCAGGGAAATGAAGCTTTCTTT.

The CDR3 region has the DNA TGTGCCAGCAGCCCCCGCGACAGCTTCAATCAGCCCCAGCATTTT. It yields the protein CASSPRDSFNQPQHF. The chain is built from TRBV7-8 and TRBJ1-5; the D gene is possibly TRBD1 (5 bases). Germline CDR1 reads SGHVS; CDR2 reads FQNEAQ. This CDR3 contains 15 residues. Trimming pared 5 bases from V and 3 bases from J, leaving 14 bases between.

This clonotype has at least ten counts. The chain couples TRBV2 to TRBJ1-3, with 7 positions matching TRBD1. Unmatched junction bases numbered 11, after V lost 5 bases and J lost 4 bases. The CDR3 has 16 amino acids. CDR1 SNHLY and CDR2 FYNNEI come from the germline V gene. DNA of the CDR3: TGTGCCAGCAGTCCGAGCGGGACAGAAGTGGGAAACACCATATATTTT. Translated: CASSPSGTEVGNTIYF.

This clonotype was seen only a few times. The chain has TRBV9 and TRBJ2-3, with D perhaps TRBD2 (8 bases). Trimming removed 4 bases at V and 5 bases at J, with 17 bases between. There are 15 residues in the CDR3. CDR1 is SGDLS and CDR2 is YYNGEE in the germline V gene. The CDR3 nucleotides read TGTGCCAGCAGCCTCGAGGGGGCGGGAGGAGATACGCAGTATTTT. Its protein product is CASSLEGAGGDTQYF.

V is TRBV5-1 and J is TRBJ2-2; D is unresolved. V lost 2 bases and J 2 bases, leaving 10 bases between the germline ends. There are 15 residues in the CDR3. Germline CDR1 SGHRS, CDR2 YFSETQ. The CDR3 region has the DNA TGCGCCAGCAGCTTACTCACGGTTAACACCGGGGAGCTGTTTTTT. Amino acids: CASSLLTVNTGELFF.

In its sample, this clonotype was seen a few times. V gene TRBV6-1 combines with J gene TRBJ1-1, with a weak D call TRBD1 (6 bases). This CDR3 is 11 amino acids long. Trimming shortened V by 7 bases and J by 3 bases, and 6 bases separated the two germline ends. Per germline, CDR1 MNHNS and CDR2 SASEGT. The CDR3 nucleotides read TGTGCCAGCACAGGGGACACTGAAGCTTTCTTT. Protein sequence: CASTGDTEAFF.

This clonotype was observed a handful of times. CDR3 residues: CASSTRDRGVGDTQYF. Here the CDR3 DNA reads TGCGCCAGCAGTACCCGGGACAGGGGGGTTGGAGATACGCAGTATTTT. The rearrangement joins TRBV10-1 to TRBJ2-3; 11 bases fit TRBD1. The CDR3 contains 16 residues. The J segment lost 5 bases and the V segment lost 5 bases, leaving 9 bases of the junction unmatched. The V gene's germline CDR1 is WNHNN and CDR2 SYGVQD (reference sequence).

This clonotype was detected ten times or more. The J gene is TRBJ2-2, the V gene TRBV5-1; D perhaps matches TRBD2 (6 bases). The CDR3 loop spans 15 amino acids. Deletions cut 4 bases from V and 1 base from J, with 11 bases between. The germline CDR1 and CDR2 sequences are SGHRS and YFSETQ. CDR3 DNA sequence: TGCGCCAGCAGCCGTTATAGCGGGAACACCGGGGAGCTGTTTTTT. Translating it yields CASSRYSGNTGELFF.